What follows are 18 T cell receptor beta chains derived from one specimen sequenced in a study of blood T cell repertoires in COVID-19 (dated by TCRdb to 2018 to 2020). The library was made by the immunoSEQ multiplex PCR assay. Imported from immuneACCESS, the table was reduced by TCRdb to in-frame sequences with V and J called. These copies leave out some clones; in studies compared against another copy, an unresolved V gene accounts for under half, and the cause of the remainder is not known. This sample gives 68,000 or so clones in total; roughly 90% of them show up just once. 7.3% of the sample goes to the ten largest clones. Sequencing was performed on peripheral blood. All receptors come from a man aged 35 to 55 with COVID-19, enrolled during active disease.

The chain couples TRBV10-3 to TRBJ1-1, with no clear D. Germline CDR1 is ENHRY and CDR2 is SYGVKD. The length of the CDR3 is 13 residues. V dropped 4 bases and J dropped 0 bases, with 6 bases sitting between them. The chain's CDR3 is CAISVQMNTEAFF. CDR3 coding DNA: TGTGCCATCAGTGTACAGATGAACACTGAAGCTTTCTTT.

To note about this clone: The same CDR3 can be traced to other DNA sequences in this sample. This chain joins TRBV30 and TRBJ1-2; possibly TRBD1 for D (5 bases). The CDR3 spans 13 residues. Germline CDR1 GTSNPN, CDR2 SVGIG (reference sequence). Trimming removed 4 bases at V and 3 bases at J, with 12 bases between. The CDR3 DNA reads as TGTGCCTGGACGTCTGGGGGGGACTATGGCTACACCTTC. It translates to CAWTSGGDYGYTF.

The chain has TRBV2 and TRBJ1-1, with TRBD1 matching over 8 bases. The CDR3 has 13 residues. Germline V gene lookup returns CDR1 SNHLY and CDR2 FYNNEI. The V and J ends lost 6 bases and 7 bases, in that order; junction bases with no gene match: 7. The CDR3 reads CASSSQGAFEAFF. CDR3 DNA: TGTGCCAGCAGCTCCCAGGGGGCCTTTGAAGCTTTCTTT.

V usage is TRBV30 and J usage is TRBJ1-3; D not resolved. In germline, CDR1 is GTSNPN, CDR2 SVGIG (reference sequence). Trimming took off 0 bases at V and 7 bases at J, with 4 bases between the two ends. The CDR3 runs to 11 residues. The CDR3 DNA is TGTGCCTGGAGTGTACTGAACACCATATATTTT. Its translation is CAWSVLNTIYF. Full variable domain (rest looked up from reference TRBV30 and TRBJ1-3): SQTIHQWPATLVQPVGSPLSLECTVEGTSNPNLYWYRQAAGRGLQLLFYSVGIGQISSEVPQNLSASRPQDRQFILSSKKLLLSDSGFYLCAWSVLNTIYFGEGSWLTVV.

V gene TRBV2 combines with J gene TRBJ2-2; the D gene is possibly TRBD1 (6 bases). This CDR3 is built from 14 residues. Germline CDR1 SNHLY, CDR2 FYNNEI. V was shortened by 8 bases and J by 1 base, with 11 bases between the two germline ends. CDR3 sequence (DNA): TGTGCCAGCCGACCGGGACAGAACACCGGGGAGCTGTTTTTT. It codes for CASRPGQNTGELFF.

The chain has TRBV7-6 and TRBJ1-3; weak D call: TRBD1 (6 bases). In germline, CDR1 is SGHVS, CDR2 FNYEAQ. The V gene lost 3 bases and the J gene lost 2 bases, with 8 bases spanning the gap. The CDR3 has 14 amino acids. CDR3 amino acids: CASSLSGAGNTIYF. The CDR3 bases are TGTGCCAGCAGCTTGTCAGGGGCTGGAAACACCATATATTTT.

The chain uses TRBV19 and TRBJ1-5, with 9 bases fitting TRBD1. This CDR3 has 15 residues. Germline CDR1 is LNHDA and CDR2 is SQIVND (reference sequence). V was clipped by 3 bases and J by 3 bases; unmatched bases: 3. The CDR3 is CASSMGTGHNQPQHF. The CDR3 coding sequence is TGTGCCAGTAGTATGGGGACAGGGCACAATCAGCCCCAGCATTTT.

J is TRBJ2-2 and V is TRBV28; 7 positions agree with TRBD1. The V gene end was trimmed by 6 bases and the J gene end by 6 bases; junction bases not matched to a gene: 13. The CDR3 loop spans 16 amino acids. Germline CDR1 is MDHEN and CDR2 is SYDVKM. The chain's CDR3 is CASRLTGQGRAGELFF. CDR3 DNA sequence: TGTGCCAGCAGGTTGACAGGGCAGGGACGAGCCGGGGAGCTGTTTTTT.

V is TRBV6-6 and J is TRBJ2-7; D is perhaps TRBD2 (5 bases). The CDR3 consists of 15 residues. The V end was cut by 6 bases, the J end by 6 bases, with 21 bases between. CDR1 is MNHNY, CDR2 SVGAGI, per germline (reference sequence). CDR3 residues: CASSKPQDSLPEQYF. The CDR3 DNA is TGTGCCAGCAGCAAACCTCAGGACTCCCTCCCCGAGCAGTACTTC.

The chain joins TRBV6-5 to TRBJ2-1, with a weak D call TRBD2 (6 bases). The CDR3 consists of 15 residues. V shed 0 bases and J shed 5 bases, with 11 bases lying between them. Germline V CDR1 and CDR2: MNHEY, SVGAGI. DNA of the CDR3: TGTGCCAGCAGTTACTCAGGGACTGCCAACAATGAGCAGTTCTTC. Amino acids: CASSYSGTANNEQFF.

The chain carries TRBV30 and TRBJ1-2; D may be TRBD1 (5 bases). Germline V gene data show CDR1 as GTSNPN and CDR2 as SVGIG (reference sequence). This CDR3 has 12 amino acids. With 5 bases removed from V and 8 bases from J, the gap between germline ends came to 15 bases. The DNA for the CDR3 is TGTGCCTGGGACGTTGGGGGGTTCGGCTACACCTTC. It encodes CAWDVGGFGYTF.

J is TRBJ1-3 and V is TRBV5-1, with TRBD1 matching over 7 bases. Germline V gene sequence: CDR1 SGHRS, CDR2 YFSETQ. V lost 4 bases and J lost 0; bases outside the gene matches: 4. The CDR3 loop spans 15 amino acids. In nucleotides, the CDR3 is TGCGCCAGCAGCCTCGGGACAGCCTCTGGAAACACCATATATTTT. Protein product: CASSLGTASGNTIYF.

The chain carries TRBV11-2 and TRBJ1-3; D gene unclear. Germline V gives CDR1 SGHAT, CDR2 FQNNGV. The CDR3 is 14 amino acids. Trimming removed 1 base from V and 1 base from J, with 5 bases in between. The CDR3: CASSLAVSGNTIYF. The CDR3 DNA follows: TGTGCCAGCAGCTTAGCTGTTTCTGGAAACACCATATATTTT. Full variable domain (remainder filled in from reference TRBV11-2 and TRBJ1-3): EAGVAQSPRYKIIEKRQSVAFWCNPISGHATLYWYQQILGQGPKLLIQFQNNGVVDDSQLPKDRFSAERLKGVDSTLKIQPAKLEDSAVYLCASSLAVSGNTIYFGEGSWLTVV.

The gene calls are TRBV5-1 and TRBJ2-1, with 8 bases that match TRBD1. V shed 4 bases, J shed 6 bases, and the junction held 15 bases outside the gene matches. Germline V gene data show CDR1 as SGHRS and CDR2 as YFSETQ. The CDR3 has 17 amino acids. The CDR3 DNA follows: TGCGCCAGCAGCCATCGACACGACAGGGGTTCAGGCAATGAGCAGTTCTTC. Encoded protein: CASSHRHDRGSGNEQFF.

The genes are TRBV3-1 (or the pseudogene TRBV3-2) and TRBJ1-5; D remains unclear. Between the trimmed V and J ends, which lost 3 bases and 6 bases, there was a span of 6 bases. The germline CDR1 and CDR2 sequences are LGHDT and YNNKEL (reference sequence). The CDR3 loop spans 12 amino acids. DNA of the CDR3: TGTGCCAGCAGCCAGGGAGGTCAGCCCCAGCATTTT. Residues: CASSQGGQPQHF.

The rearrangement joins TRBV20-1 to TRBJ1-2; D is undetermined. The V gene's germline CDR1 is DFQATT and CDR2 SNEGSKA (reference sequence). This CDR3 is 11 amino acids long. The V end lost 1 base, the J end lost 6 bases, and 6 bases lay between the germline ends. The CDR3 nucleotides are TGCAGTGCTAGAGGTAGAGATGGCTACACCTTC. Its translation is CSARGRDGYTF.

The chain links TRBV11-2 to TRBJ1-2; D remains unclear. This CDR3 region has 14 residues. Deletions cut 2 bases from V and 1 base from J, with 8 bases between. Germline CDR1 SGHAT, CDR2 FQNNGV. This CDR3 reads CASSLLHSNYGYTF. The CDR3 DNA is TGTGCCAGCAGCTTACTCCACAGTAACTATGGCTACACCTTC.

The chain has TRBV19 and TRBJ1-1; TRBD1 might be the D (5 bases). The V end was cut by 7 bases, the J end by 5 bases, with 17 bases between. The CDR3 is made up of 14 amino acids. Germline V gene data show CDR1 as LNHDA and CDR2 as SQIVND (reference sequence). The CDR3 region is CASITGQGMTEAFF. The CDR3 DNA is TGTGCCAGTATTACCGGGCAGGGAATGACTGAAGCTTTCTTT.